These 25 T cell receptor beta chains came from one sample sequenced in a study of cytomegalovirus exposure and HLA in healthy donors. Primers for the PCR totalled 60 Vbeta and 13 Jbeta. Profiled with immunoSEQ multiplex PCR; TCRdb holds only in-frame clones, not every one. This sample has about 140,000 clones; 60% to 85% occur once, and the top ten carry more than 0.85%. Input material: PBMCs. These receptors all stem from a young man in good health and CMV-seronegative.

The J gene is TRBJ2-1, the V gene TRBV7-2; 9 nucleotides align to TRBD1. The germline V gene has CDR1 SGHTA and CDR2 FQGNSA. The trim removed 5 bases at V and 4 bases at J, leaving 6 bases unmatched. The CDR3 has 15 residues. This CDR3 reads CASSPDRGSYNEQFF. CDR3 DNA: TGTGCCAGCAGCCCCGACAGGGGGTCGTACAATGAGCAGTTCTTC.

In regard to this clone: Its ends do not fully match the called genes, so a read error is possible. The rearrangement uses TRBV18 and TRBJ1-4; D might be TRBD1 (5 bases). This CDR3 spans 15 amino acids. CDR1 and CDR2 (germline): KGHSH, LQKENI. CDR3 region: CAGSTRTRGNEKLFF. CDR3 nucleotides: TGTGCCGGCTCAACCCGGACCCGGGGGAATGAAAAACTGTTTTTT.

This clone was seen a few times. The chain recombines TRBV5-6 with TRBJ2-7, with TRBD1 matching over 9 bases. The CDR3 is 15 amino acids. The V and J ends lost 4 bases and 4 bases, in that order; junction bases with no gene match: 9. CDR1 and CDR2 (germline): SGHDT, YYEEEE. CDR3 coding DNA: TGTGCCAGCAGCCCCGTGGGACAGGGTAGATACGAGCAGTACTTC. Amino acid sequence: CASSPVGQGRYEQYF.

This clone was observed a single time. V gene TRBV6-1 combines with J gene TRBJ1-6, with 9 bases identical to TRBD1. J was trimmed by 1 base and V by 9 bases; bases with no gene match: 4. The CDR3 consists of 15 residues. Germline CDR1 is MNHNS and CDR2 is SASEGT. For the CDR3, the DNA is TGTGCCAGTAGGACAGGGGAATCCTATAATTCACCCCTCCACTTT. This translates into CASRTGESYNSPLHF.

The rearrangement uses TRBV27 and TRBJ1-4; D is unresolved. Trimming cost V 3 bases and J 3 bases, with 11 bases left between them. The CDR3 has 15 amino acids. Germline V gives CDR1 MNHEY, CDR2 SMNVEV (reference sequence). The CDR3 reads CASSFLRASNEKLFF. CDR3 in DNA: TGTGCCAGCAGTTTTCTGAGGGCTTCTAATGAAAAACTGTTTTTT.

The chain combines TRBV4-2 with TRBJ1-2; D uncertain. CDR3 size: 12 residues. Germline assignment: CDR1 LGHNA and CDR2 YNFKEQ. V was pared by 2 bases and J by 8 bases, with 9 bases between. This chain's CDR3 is CASSQPVGGYTF. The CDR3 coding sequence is TGTGCCAGCAGCCAACCTGTCGGGGGCTACACCTTC.

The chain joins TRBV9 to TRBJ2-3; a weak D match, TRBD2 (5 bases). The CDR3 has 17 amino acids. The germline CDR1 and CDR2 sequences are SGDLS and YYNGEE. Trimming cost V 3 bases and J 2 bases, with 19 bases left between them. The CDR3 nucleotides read TGTGCCAGCAGCGCATTACTAGGAAACGATCTCACAGATACGCAGTATTTT. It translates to CASSALLGNDLTDTQYF. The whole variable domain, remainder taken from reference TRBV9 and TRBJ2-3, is DSGVTQTPKHLITATGQRVTLRCSPRSGDLSVYWYQQSLDQGLQFLIQYYNGEERAKGNILERFSAQQFPDLHSELNLSSLELGDSALYFCASSALLGNDLTDTQYFGPGTRLTVL.

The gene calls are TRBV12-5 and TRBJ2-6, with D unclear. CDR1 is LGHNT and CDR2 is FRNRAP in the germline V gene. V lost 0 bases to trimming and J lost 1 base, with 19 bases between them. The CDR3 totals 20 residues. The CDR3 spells CASGLVPFAGAYSGANVLTF. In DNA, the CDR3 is TGTGCTAGTGGTTTGGTACCCTTCGCAGGCGCCTATTCTGGGGCCAACGTCCTGACTTTC. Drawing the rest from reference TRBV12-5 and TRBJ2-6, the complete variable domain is DARVTQTPRHKVTEMGQEVTMRCQPILGHNTVFWYRQTMMQGLELLAYFRNRAPLDDSGMPKDRFSAEMPDATLATLKIQPSEPRDSAVYFCASGLVPFAGAYSGANVLTFGAGSRLTVL.

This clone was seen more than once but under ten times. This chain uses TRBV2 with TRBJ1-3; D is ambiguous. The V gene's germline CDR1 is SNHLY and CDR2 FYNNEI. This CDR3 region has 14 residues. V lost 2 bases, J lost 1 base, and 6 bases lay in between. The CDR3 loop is CASSERGSGNTIYF. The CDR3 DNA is TGTGCCAGCAGTGAACGGGGATCTGGAAACACCATATATTTT.

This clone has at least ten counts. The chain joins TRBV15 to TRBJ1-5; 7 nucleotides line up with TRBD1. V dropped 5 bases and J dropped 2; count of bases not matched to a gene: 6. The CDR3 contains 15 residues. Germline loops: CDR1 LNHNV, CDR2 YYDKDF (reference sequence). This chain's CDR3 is CATSPRQGGNQPQHF. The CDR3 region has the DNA TGTGCCACCAGCCCTCGCCAGGGGGGCAATCAGCCCCAGCATTTT.

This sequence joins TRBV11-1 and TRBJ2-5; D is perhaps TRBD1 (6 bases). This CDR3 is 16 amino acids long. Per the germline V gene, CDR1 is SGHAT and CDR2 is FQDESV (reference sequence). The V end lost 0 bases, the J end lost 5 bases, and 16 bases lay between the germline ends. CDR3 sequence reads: CASSLAQGYTSETQYF. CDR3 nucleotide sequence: TGTGCCAGCAGCTTAGCGCAGGGGTATACCTCCGAGACCCAGTACTTC.

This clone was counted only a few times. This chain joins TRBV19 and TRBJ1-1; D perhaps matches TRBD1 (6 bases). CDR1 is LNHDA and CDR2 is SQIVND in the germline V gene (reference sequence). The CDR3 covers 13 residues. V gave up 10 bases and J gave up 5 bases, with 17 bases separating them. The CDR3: CATRGQLGTEAFF. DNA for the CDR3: TGTGCCACCCGGGGACAACTAGGGACTGAAGCTTTCTTT.

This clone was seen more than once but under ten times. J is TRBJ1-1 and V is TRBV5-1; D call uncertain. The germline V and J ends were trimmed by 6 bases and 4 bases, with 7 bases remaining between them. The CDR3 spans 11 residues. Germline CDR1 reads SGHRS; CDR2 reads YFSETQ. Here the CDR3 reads CASNSGTEAFF. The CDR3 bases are TGCGCCAGCAACTCGGGCACTGAAGCTTTCTTT.

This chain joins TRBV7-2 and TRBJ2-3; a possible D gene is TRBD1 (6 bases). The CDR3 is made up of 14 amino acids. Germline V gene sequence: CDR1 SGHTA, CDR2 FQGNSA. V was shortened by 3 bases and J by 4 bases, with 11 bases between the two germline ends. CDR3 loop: CASSLGRQADTQYF. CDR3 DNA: TGTGCCAGCAGCTTGGGGAGACAGGCAGATACGCAGTATTTT.

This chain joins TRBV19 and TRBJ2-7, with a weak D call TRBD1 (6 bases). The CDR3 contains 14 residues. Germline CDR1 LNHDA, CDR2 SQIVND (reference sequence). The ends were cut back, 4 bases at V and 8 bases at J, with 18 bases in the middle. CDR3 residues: CASSTRAHREQQYF. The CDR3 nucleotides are TGTGCCAGTAGTACCCGGGCCCACAGGGAACAGCAGTACTTC.

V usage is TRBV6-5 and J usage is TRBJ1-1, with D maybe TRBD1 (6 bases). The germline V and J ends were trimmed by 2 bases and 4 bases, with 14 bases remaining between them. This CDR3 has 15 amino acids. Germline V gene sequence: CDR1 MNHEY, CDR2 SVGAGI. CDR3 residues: CASSYIRGLGTEAFF. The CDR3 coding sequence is TGTGCCAGCAGTTACATCAGGGGTCTGGGCACTGAAGCTTTCTTT.

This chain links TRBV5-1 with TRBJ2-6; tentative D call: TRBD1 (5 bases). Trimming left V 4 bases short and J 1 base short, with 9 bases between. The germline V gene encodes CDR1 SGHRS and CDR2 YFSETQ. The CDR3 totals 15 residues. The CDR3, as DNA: TGCGCCAGCAGCCTCCGACAGTCTGGGGCCAACGTCCTGACTTTC. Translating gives CASSLRQSGANVLTF.

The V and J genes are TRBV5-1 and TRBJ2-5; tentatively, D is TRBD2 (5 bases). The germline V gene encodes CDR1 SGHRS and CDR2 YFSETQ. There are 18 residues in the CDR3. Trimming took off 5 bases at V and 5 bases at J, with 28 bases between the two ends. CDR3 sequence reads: CASRTSGDLLPPAETQYF. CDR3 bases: TGCGCCAGCAGAACGTCCGGGGATCTCTTACCCCCGGCGGAGACCCAGTACTTC.

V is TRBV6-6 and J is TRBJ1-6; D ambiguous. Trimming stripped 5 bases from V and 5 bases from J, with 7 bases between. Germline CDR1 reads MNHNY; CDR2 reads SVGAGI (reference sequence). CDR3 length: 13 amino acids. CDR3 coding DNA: TGTGCCAGCAGTAGCCTCAATAATTCACCCCTCCACTTT. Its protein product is CASSSLNNSPLHF.

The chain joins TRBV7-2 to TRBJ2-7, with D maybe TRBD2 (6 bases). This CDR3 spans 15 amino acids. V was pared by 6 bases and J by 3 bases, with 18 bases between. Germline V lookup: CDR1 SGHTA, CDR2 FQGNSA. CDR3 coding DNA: TGTGCCAGCAGTCTAGGGTCTAGCGAATTCTACGAGCAGTACTTC. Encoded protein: CASSLGSSEFYEQYF.

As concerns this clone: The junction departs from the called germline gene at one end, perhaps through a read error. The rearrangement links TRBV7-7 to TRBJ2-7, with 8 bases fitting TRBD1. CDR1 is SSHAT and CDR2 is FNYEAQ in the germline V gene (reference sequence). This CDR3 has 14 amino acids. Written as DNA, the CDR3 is TGTGCTAGCAGCTTAGGACAGGGTAATGACGAGCAGTACTTC. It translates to CASSLGQGNDEQYF.

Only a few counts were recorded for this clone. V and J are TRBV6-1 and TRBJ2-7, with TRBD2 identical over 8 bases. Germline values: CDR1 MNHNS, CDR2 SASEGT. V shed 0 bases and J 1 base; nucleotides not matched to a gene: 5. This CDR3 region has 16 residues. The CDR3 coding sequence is TGTGCCAGCAGTGAAGCGCGGGAGGTCACTTCCTACGAGCAGTACTTC. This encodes CASSEAREVTSYEQYF.

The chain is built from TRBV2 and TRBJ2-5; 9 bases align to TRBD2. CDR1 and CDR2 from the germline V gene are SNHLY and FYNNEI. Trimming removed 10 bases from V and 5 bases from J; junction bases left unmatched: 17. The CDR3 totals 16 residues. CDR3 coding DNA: TGTGCCACCCCCGGGACTAGCCAGCCCGCGATGGAGACCCAGTACTTC. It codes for CATPGTSQPAMETQYF.

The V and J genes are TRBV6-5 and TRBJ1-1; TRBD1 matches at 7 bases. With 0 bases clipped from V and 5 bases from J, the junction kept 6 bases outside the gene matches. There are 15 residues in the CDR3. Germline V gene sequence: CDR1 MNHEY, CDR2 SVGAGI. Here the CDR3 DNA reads TGTGCCAGCAGTTACTCGACCCCAGGGGGGACTGAAGCTTTCTTT. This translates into CASSYSTPGGTEAFF.

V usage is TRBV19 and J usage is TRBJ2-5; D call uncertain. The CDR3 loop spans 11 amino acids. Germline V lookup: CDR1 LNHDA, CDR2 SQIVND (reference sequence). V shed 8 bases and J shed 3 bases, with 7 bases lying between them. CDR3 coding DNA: TGTGCCAGTGGCTTGAAAGAGACCCAGTACTTC. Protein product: CASGLKETQYF.